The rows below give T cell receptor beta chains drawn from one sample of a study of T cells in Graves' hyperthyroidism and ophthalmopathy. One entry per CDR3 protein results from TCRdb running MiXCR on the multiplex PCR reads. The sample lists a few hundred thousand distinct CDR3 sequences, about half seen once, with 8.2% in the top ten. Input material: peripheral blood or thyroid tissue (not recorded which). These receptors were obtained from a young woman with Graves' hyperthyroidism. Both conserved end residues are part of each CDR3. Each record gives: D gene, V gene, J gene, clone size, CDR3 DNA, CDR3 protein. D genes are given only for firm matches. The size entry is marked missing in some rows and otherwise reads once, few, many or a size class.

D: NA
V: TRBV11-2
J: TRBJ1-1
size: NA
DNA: TGTGCCAGCAGATATCGTGGTATGAGCCCTGAAGCTTTCTTT
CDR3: CASRYRGMSPEAFF

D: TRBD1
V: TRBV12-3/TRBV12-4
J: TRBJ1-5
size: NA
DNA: TGTGCCAGCAGGCTGACAGGGGATAGCAATCAGCCCCAGAATTTT
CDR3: CASRLTGDSNQPQNF

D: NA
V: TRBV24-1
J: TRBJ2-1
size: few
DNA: TGTGCCACCAGTGATTTGCGTGATGAGCAGTTCTTC
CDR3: CATSDLRDEQFF

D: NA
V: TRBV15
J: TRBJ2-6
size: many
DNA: TGTGCCACCAGCAGAGATCCAGGGGCCAACGTCCTGACTTTC
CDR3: CATSRDPGANVLTF

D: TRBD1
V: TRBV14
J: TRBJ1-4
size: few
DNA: TGTGCCAGCAGCCAAGATGGGGACAGGGCAAATGAAAAACTGTTTTTT
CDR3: CASSQDGDRANEKLFF

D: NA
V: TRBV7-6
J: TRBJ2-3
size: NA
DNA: TGTGCCAGCAGCGAGTCTAGCGTAGATACGCAGTATTTT
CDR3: CASSESSVDTQYF

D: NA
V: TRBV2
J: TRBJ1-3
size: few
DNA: TGTGCCAGCAGCCCTATCCGGGACGGCTCTGGAAACACCATATATTTT
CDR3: CASSPIRDGSGNTIYF

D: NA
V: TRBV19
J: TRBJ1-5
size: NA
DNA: TGTGCCAGTAGGAAACAGCTAAATAGCAATCAGCCCCAGCATTTT
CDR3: CASRKQLNSNQPQHF

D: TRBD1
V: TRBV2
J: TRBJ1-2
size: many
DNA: TGTGCCAGCATTAGCGACAGGGGCAACTATGGCTACACCTTC
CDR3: CASISDRGNYGYTF

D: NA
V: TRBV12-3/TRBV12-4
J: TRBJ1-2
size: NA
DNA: TGTGCCACCCTCCCTACGGTGCGTGGCCTGGGTGGCTACACCTTC
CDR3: CATLPTVRGLGGYTF

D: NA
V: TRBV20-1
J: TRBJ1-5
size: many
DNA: TGCAGTGCTAGTCGTGGAGGGCAGCCCCAGCATTTT
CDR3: CSASRGGQPQHF

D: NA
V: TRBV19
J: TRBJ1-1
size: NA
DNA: TGTGCCAGTACTCCCCGGCATTTCACCACTGAAGCTTTCTTT
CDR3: CASTPRHFTTEAFF

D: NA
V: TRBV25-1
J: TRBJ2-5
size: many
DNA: TGTGCCAGCAGCAGCGTGGGTCCGGAGACCCAGTACTTC
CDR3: CASSSVGPETQYF

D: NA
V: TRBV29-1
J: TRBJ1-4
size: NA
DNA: TGCAGCGTTGACGTAGGGGAGGATGCAACTAATGAAAAACTGTTTTTT
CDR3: CSVDVGEDATNEKLFF

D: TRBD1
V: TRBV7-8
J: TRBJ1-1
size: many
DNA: TGTGCCAGCAGGGGGGGGGACAGGGCGAACACTGAAGCTTTCTTT
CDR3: CASRGGDRANTEAFF

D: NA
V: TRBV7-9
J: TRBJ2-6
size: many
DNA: TGTGCCAGCAGCCCAGGGACGGCCGCCGTCCTGACTTTC
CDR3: CASSPGTAAVLTF

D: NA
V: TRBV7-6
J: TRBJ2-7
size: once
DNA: TGTGCCAGCAGCTTAAGGCTAGCCTCCGGGGACGAGCAGTACTTC
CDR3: CASSLRLASGDEQYF

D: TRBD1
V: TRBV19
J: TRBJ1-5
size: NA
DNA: TGTGCCAGTAGTATTCGACAGGGACAGCATCAGCCCCAGCATTTT
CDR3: CASSIRQGQHQPQHF

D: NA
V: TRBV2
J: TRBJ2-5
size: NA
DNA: TGTGCCAGCTTAGGTCCAGACCAAGAGACCCAGTACTTC
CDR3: CASLGPDQETQYF

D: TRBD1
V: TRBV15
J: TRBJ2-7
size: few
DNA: TGTGCCACCAGCACACTGACAGGGAGCTCCTACGAGCAGTACTTC
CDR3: CATSTLTGSSYEQYF

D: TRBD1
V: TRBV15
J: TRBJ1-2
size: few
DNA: TGTGCCACCAGCAGGCCTCTCAGGGGACAGCAAATGGGGGGCTACACCTTC
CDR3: CATSRPLRGQQMGGYTF

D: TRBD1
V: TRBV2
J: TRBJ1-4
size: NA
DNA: TGTGCCAGCAGTTTCCTAGGGACAGGCAGTGAAAAACTGTTTTTT
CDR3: CASSFLGTGSEKLFF

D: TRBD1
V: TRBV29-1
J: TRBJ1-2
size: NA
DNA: TGCAGCACCCAGGGGGCTGATGGCTACACCTTC
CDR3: CSTQGADGYTF

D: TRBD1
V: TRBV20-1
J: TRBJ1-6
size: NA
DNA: TGCAGTGCGAAAACAGGGGGTACACCCCTCCACTTT
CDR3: CSAKTGGTPLHF

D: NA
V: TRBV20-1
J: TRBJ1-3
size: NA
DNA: TGCAGTGCTAGGAGGAGGGCGAGCCGCTCTGGAAACACCATATATTTT
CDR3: CSARRRASRSGNTIYF

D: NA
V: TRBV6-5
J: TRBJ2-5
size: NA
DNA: TGTGCCAGCAGTTACGTGACGGATCAAGAGACCCAGTACTTC
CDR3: CASSYVTDQETQYF

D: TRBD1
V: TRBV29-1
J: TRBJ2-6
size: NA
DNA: TGCAGCGCAGCCGGGACAGGGGCCAACGTCCCGACTTTC
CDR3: CSAAGTGANVPTF

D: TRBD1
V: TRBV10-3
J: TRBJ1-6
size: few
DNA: TGTGCCAGCAGTGAAATGGGGACAGGGGGCCGAAATTCACCCCTCCACTTT
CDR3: CASSEMGTGGRNSPLHF

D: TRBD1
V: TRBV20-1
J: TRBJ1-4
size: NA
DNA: TGCAGTGCTACGGGGACAGGGAATGAAAAACTGTTTTTT
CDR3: CSATGTGNEKLFF

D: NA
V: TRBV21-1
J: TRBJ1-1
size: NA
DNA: TGTGCCAGCAGTCCCGGGACAGGGAGCGCTGAAGCTTTCTTT
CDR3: CASSPGTGSAEAFF

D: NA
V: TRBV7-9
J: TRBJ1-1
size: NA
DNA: TGTGCCAGCAGCGTGGTCCAGGGAGGGAGGACTGAAGCTTTCTTT
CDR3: CASSVVQGGRTEAFF

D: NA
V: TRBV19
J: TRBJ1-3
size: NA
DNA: TGTGCCAGTAGTATGGTCTCTGGAAACACCATATATTTT
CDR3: CASSMVSGNTIYF

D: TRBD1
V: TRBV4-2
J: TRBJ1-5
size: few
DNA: TGTGCCAGCAGCCAGACGGGGACAGGGTCGATTCAGCCCCAGCATTTT
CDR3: CASSQTGTGSIQPQHF

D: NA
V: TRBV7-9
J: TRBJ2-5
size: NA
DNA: TGTGCCAGCAGCTTAGCCTGGAGAGATGGGGAGACCCAGTACTTC
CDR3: CASSLAWRDGETQYF

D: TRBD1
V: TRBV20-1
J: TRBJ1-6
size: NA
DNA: TGCAGTGCTAGAGAAGGCCAGGGGGCCGGTTCACCCCTCCACTTT
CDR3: CSAREGQGAGSPLHF

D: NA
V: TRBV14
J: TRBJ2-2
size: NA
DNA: TGTGCCACCCAGCGAATGATGAACACCGGGGAGCTGTTTTTT
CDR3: CATQRMMNTGELFF

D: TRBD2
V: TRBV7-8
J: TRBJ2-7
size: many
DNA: TGTGCCAGCAGCTCAGGCGGGAGGGCCTACGAGCAGTACTTC
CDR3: CASSSGGRAYEQYF

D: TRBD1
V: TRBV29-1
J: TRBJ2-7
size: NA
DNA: TGCAGCGTTGGGACAGGGCTCTCGGCCGAGCAGTACTTC
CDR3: CSVGTGLSAEQYF

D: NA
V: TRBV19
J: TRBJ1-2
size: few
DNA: TGTGCCAGTACTCGGGGTTCCTATGGCTACACCTTC
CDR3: CASTRGSYGYTF

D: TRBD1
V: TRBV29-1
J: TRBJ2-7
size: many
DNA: TGCAGCGTTACAGGGGGAAACGAGCAGTACTTC
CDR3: CSVTGGNEQYF

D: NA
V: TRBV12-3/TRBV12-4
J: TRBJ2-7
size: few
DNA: TGTGCCAGCAGTTTTATCGTTCTGCAGTACTTC
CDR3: CASSFIVLQYF

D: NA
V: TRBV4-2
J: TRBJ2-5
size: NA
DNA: TGTGCCAGCAGCCAAAAAGCTAGCGCGGCTGGGAAAGAGACCCAGTACTTC
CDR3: CASSQKASAAGKETQYF

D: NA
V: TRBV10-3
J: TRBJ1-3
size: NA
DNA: TGTGCCATCAGTGAGTCCTTGGATAACTATGGAAACACCATATATTTT
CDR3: CAISESLDNYGNTIYF

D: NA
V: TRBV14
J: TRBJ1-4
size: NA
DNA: TGTGCCAGCAGCCAAGATCGTGGGGGGGCGCTTAATGAAAAACTGTTTTTT
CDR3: CASSQDRGGALNEKLFF